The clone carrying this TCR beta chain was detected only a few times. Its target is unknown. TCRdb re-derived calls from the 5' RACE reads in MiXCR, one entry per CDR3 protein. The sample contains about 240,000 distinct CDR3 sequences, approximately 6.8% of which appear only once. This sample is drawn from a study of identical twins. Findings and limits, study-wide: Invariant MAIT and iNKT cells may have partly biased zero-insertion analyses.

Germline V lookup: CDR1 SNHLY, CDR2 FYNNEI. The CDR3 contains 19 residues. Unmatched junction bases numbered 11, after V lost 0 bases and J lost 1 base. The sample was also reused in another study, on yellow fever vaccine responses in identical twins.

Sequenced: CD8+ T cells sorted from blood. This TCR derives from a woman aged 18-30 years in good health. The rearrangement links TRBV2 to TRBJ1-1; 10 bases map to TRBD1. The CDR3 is CASSEASGQGSPGNTEAFF. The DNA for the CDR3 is TGTGCCAGCAGTGAAGCCTCGGGACAGGGGTCCCCGGGGAACACTGAAGCTTTCTTT.